The source of this T cell receptor beta chain is a study of blood T cell repertoires in COVID-19 (TCRdb year 2020). For context, the study as a whole: Samples from collaborators originated in the United States, Italy and Spain and spanned both the acute and convalescent phases of COVID-19. Samples came from the ongoing ImmuneRACE study (first 160 participants) plus 1,254 subjects from 6 global collaborators. The dataset comprised deeply sampled blood TCRbeta repertoires from subjects exposed to, actively infected with, or recovered from COVID-19. The repertoires were released in a freely available public database intended as a resource for research on the immune response to SARS-CoV-2. A de-identified subject ID, COVID-19 status, age in years and sex were almost always included in the sample metadata. The prospective study material was composed of cDNA or gDNA derived from T cells, B-cell-depleted T cells, or PBMCs. Where available, HLA class I and class II types were obtained from metadata supplied by the sample provider rather than from assay-based typing.

This clone was counted a single time. No antigen is known for it. The input lacks base qualities; no much larger clone sits a single base away. In the prospective study, participants were about 18 to 95 years old, resided in about two dozen geographic areas of the United States, and were enrolled through a virtual design. Cohort assignment in the prospective study relied on participant-reported clinical history from a screening survey and a study questionnaire. In the prospective study, whole blood, serum and a nasopharyngeal or oropharyngeal swab were collected from each participant by mobile phlebotomists. Prospective study participants could optionally give additional blood draws and questionnaires over a roughly 2-month period. Before DNA extraction, blood samples from the prospective study were shipped at room temperature or frozen. The CDR1 and CDR2 encoded by the germline V gene (reference sequence) are MNHEY and SMNVEV. Compared with germline, V lacks 5 bases and J lacks 3 bases; bases without a gene match: 8. Counted from cysteine to phenylalanine, this CDR3 has 15 amino acids. Only the CDR3 region is kept as DNA, spanning 45 bases read in frame from base 1.

TCRbeta CDR3 regions were amplified from genomic DNA using the immunoSEQ Assay, a bias-controlled multiplex PCR. The authors' analysis ran thus. Nucleated cell counts per sample were estimated from amplification of reference gene primers within the assay. Sequence reads were collapsed and filtered to measure the absolute abundance of every unique TCRbeta CDR3 rearrangement. Productive Simpson clonality was computed per sample as the square root of Simpson's diversity index over productive rearrangements. This immuneACCESS table, as held by TCRdb, lists in-frame sequences with V and J called but not all clones. Of the missing ones, under half trace to an unresolved V gene in checked studies; the others have no known cause. That table supplies the V and J calls and clone size; D and trimming were determined from the DNA. This sample lists some 150,000 clones; around 88% were detected once. The ten biggest clones cover roughly 4% of the sample.

Paper-wide results and their limitations: The quantity of clinical and demographic metadata differed by source and by participant and was supplied without curation.

Sample: PBMCs or T cells enriched from blood (not recorded which). This sequence originates from a woman between 45 and 60 years old in a cohort exposed to, infected with or recovered from COVID-19 (not recorded which). This chain joins TRBV27 to TRBJ1-2, with TRBD1 matching 8 junction bases. For the CDR3, the sequence is CASSPTTGAHYGYTF. The DNA is TGTGCCAGCAGTCCGACGACAGGGGCGCACTATGGCTACACCTTC.